This TCR beta chain was documented in a study of shared clonotypes between healthy human individuals. About the research overall: Every donor yielded three CD4 naive, three CD4 memory, two CD8 naive and one CD8 memory plate.

Using immunoSEQ multiplex PCR, the repertoire was profiled, and TCRdb retains in-frame clones only, with some absent. The profile shows more than 2 million clones, about 95% of them singletons. General study points: Relative to clonotypes present in all four donors, those not shared had lower generation probabilities.

As regards this clone: The antigen remains unidentified. This same CDR3 is encoded by further DNA sequences in the sample.

Positively selected for CCR7, the CD45RO-negative cells used as naive CD8 cells excluded terminally differentiated effector memory CD45RA+ cells. Sequencing was carried out using naive CD8+ T cells sorted from blood. This clonotype originated in a man younger than 30 in good health.

The CDR3: CASSQDRATGELFF. CDR3 DNA: TGCGCCAGCAGCCAAGACAGGGCCACCGGGGAGCTGTTTTTT. This rearrangement joins TRBV4-3 to TRBJ2-2; possibly TRBD1 for D (5 bases). This CDR3 is built from 14 residues. CDR1 is LGHNA and CDR2 is YSLEER in the germline V gene. The V and J ends lost 0 bases and 4 bases respectively, with 6 bases between them.